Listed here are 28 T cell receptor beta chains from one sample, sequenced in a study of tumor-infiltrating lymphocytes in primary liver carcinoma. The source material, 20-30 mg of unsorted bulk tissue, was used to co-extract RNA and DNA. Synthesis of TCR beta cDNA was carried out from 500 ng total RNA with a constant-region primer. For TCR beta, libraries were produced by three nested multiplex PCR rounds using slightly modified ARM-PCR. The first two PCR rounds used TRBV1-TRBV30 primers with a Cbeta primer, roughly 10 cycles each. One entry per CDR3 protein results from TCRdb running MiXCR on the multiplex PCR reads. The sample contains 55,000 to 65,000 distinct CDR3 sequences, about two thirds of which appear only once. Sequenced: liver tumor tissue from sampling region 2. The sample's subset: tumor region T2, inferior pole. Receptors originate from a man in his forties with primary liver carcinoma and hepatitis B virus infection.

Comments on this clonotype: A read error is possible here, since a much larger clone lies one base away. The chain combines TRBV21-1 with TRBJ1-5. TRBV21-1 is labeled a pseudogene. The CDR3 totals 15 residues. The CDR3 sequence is CASSKRGYSNRPQHF. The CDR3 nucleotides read TGTGCCAGCAGCAAACGTGGGTATAGCAATCGGCCCCAGCATTTT.

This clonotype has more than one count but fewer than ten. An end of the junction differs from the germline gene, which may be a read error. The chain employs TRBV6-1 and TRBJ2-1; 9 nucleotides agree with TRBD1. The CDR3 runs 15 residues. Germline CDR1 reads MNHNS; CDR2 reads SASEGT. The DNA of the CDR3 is TGTGCCAGCAGTGAGACAGGGGGTATGTACAATGTGCAGTTCTTC. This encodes CASSETGGMYNVQFF.

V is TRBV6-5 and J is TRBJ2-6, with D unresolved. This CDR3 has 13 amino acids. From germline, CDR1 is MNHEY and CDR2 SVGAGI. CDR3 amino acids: CVSSHDRANVLTF. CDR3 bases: TGTGTCAGTAGCCATGACAGGGCCAACGTCCTGACTTTC.

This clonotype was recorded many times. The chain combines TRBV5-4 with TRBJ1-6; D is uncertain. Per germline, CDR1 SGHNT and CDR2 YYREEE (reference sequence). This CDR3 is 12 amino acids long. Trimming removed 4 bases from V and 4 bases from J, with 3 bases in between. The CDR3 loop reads CASSEYNSPLHF. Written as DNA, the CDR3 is TGTGCCAGCAGCGAGTATAATTCACCCCTCCACTTT.

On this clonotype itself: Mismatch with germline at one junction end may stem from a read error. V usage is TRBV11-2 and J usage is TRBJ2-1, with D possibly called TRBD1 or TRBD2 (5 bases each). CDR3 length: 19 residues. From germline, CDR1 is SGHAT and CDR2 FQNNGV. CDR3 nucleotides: TGTGCCAGCAGCTTAGATGGGCGATTCAACGGGGCCCTTTACAATGAGCAATTCTTC. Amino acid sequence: CASSLDGRFNGALYNEQFF. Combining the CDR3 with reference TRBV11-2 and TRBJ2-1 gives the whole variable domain EAGVAQSPRYKIIEKRQSVAFWCNPISGHATLYWYQQILGQGPKLLIQFQNNGVVDDSQLPKDRFSAERLKGVDSTLKIQPAKLEDSAVYLCASSLDGRFNGALYNEQFFGPGTRLTVL.

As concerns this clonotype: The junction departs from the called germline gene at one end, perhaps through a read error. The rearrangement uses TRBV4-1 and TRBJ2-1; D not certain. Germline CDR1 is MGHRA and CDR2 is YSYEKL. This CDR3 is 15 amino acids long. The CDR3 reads CVSSLRHISPNEQFF. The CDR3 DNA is TGCGTCAGCAGCTTAAGGCATATTAGCCCCAATGAGCAGTTCTTC.

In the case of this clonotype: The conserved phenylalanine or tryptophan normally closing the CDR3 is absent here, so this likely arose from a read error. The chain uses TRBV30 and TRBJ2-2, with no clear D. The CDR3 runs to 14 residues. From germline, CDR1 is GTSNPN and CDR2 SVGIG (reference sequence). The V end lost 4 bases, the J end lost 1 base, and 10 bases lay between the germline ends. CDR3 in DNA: TGTGCCTGGAAAACGGTGGGGAACACCGGGGAGCTGTTTTTA. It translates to CAWKTVGNTGELFL.

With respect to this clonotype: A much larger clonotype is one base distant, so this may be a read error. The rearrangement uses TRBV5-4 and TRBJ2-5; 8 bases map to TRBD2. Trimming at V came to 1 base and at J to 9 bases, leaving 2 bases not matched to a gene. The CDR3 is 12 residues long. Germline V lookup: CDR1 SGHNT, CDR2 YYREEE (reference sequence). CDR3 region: CASSLISGAQYF. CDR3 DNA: TGTGCCAGCAGCTTGATTAGCGGGGCCCAGTACTTC.

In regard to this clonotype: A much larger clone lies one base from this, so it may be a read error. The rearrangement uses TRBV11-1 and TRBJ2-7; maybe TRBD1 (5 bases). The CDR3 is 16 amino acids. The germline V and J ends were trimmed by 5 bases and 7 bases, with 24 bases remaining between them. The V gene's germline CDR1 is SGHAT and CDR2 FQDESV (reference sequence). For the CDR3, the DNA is TGTGCCAGCAGCCTGCGCATCAGGGCGTCCCTGGGGGAGCAGTACTTC. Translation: CASSLRIRASLGEQYF.

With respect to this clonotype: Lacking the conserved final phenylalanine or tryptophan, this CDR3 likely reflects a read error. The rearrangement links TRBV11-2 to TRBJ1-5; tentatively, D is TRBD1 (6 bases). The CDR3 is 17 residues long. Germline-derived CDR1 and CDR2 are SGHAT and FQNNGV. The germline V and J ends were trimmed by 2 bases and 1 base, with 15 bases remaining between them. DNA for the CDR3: TGTGCCAGCAGCTTAATAGGGGTAACAGGGAGCAATCAGCCCCAGCATTGT. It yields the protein CASSLIGVTGSNQPQHC.

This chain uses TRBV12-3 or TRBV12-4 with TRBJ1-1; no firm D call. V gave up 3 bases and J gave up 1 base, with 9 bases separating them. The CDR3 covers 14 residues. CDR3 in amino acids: CASSLMSQNTEAFF. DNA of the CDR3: TGTGCCAGCAGTTTGATGTCTCAGAACACTGAAGCTTTCTTT.

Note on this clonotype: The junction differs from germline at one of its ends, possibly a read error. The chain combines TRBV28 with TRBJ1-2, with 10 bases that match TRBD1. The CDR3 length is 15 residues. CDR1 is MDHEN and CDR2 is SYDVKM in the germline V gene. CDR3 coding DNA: TGTGCTAGCAGGCGGACAGGGGGAGAGAACTATGGCTACACCTTC. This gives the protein CASRRTGGENYGYTF.

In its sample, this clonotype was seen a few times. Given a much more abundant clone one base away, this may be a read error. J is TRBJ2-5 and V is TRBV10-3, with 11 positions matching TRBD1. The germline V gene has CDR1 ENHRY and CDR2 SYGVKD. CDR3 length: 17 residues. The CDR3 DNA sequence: TGTGCCATCAGTGAGCCGAAGGGACAGGGGGGGACGGAGACCCGGTACTTC. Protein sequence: CAISEPKGQGGTETRYF.

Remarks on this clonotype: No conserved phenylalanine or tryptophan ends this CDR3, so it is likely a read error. CDR3 amino acids: CANSSGQGTFYNEQFY. Here the CDR3 DNA reads TGCGCCAACAGCTCGGGACAGGGGACTTTCTACAATGAGCAGTTCTAC. V and J are TRBV5-1 and TRBJ2-1, with 10 positions matching TRBD1. The CDR3 length is 16 residues. Germline V gene lookup returns CDR1 SGHRS and CDR2 YFSETQ.

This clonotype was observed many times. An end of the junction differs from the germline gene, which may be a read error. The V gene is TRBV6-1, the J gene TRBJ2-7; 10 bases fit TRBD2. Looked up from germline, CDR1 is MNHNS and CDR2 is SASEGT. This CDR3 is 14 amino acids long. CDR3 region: CASSPGLAAYEQYF. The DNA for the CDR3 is TGCGCCAGCAGTCCTGGACTAGCGGCCTACGAGCAGTACTTC.

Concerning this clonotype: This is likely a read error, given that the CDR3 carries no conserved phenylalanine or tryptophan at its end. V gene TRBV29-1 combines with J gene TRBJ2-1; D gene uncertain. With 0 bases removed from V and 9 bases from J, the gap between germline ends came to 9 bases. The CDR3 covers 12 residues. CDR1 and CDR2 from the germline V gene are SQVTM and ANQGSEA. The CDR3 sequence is CSVEEECTEQFL. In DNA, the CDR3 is TGCAGCGTTGAAGAAGAGTGTACTGAGCAGTTCTTA.

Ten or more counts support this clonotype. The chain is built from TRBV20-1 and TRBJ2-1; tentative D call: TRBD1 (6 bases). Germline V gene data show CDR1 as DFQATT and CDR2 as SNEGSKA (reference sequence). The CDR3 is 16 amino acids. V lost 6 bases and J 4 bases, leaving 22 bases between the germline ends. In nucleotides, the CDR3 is TGCAGTGCGGTCCCCTTCCCGGCAGGGGAATACAATGAGCAGTTCTTC. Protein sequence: CSAVPFPAGEYNEQFF.

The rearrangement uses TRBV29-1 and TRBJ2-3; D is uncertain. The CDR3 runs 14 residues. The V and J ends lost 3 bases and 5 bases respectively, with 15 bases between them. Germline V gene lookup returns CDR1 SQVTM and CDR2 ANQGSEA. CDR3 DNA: TGCAGCGTTGATGCCCGAGGTCACATAGATACGCAGTATTTT. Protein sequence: CSVDARGHIDTQYF.

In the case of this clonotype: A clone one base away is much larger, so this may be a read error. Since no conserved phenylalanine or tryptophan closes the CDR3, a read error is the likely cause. This CDR3 reads CASSPDSGELFS. The DNA of the CDR3 is TGTGCCAGCAGCCCTGATTCCGGGGAGCTGTTTTCT. V usage is TRBV11-2 and J usage is TRBJ2-2; D is unresolved. The germline V gene has CDR1 SGHAT and CDR2 FQNNGV. The CDR3 is 12 residues long. V was cut by 5 bases and J by 6 bases, with 7 bases left in between.

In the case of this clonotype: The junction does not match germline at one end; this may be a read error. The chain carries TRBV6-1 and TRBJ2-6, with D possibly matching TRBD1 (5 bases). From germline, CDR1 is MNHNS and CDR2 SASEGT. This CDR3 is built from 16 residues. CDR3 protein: CASRTSPNSGANVLTF. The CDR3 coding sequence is TGTGCCAGCAGAACCAGCCCCAACTCTGGGGCCAACGTCCTAACTTTC.

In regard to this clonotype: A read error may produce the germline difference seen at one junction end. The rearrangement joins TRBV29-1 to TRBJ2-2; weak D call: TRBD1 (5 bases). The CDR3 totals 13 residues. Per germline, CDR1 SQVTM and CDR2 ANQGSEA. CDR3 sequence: CNVGHANTGELFF. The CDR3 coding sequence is TGCAACGTTGGACACGCGAACACCGGGGAGCTGTTTTTT.

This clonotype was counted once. The CDR3 region is CASSSGPEQPQHF. CDR3 DNA: TGCGCCAGCAGCTCAGGACCGGAACAGCCCCAGCATTTT. J is TRBJ1-5 and V is TRBV5-1; no clear D gene. Germline V lookup: CDR1 SGHRS, CDR2 YFSETQ. The CDR3 runs to 13 residues. The V end lost 3 bases, the J end lost 7 bases, and 11 bases lay between the germline ends.

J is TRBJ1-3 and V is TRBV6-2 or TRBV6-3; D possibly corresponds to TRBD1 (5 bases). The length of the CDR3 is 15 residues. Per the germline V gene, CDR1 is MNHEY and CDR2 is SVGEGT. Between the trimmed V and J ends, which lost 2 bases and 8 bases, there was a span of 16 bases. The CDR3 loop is CASSYAGQWSDTIYF. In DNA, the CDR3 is TGTGCCAGCAGTTACGCGGGGCAGTGGTCGGACACCATATATTTT.

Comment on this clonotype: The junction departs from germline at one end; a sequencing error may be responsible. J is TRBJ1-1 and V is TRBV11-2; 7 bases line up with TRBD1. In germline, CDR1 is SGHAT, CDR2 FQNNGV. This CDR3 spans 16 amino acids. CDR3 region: CASSPSRGLLNTEASF. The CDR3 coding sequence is TGTGCCAGCAGTCCATCCAGGGGGTTGCTGAACACTGAAGCTTCCTTT.

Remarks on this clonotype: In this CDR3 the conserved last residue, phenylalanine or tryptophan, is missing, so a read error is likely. For the CDR3, the DNA is TGTGCCAGCAGCCTTAACCCGGGGCAGGAGACCCAGTACTCC. This codes for CASSLNPGQETQYS. The rearrangement joins TRBV11-1 to TRBJ2-5, with D possibly called TRBD1 or TRBD2 (5 bases each). This CDR3 spans 14 amino acids. Per the germline V gene, CDR1 is SGHAT and CDR2 is FQDESV (reference sequence). V lost 5 bases and J 5 bases, leaving 15 bases between the germline ends.

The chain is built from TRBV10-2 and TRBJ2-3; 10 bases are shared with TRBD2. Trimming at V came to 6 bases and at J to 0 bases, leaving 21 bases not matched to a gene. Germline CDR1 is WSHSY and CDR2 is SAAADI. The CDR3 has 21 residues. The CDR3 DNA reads TGCGCCAGCAGGCGGGGCAGGCTAGCGGGAGATCGGAGTTCTAGCACAGATACGCAGTATTTT. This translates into CASRRGRLAGDRSSSTDTQYF.

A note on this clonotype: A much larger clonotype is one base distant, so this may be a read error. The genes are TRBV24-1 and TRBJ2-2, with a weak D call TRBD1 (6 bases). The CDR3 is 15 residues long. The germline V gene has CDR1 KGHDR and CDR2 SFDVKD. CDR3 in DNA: TGTGCCGCCAGTACTACAGGGTTAGACACCGGGGAGCTGTTTTTT. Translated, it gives CAASTTGLDTGELFF.

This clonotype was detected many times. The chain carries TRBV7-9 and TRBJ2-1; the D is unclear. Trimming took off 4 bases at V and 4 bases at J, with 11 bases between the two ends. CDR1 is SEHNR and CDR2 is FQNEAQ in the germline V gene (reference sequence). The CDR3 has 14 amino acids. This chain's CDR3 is CASSSRTEYNEQFF. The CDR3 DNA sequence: TGTGCCAGCAGCTCACGGACCGAATACAATGAGCAGTTCTTC.